The rows below give T cell receptor beta chains drawn from one sample of a study of blood T cells in healthy people across ages. One entry per CDR3 protein, called by TCRdb with MiXCR from the 5' RACE reads. The data contain roughly 700,000 distinct CDR3 sequences, 49% of them singletons. Specimen: blood. These receptors were taken from a woman aged 60-75 years in good health. Each CDR3 is given with its conserved first and last residue. D genes are given only for firm matches. Some rows mark clone size as missing; the rest say once, few, many or name a class of expanded clone.

V	J	size	D	CDR3	DNA
TRBV20-1	TRBJ2-7	many	TRBD2	CSASWGGSSYEQYF	TGCAGTGCTAGCTGGGGAGGGTCCTCCTACGAGCAGTACTTC
TRBV7-8	TRBJ2-7	once	TRBD1	CASSSLQPGQGTYEQYF	TGTGCCAGCAGCTCCCTCCAACCGGGACAGGGAACCTACGAGCAGTACTTC
TRBV29-1	TRBJ2-7	many	TRBD1	CSAGQGMGEQYF	TGCAGCGCGGGACAGGGAATGGGCGAGCAGTACTTC
TRBV4-2	TRBJ1-6	-	-	CASSQGWRDSPLHF	TGTGCCAGCAGCCAAGGCTGGAGAGATTCACCCCTCCACTTT
TRBV3-1	TRBJ2-7	-	-	CASSQGAKMDEQYF	TGTGCCAGCAGCCAAGGGGCAAAAATGGACGAGCAGTACTTC
TRBV7-6	TRBJ2-7	few	-	CASSLEETSVGQYF	TGTGCCAGCAGCTTAGAGGAGACCTCTGTGGGCCAGTACTTC
TRBV7-9	TRBJ2-7	-	TRBD2	CASSLVRLAGLEQYF	TGTGCCAGCAGCTTAGTCAGGCTAGCGGGCCTCGAGCAGTACTTC
TRBV9	TRBJ2-1	few	-	CASSVTAGSYNEQFF	TGTGCCAGCAGCGTCACCGCGGGCTCCTACAATGAGCAGTTCTTC
TRBV20-1	TRBJ2-7	once	TRBD2	CSARDRGLAATYEQYF	TGCAGTGCTAGAGACCGGGGACTAGCGGCGACCTACGAGCAGTACTTC
TRBV29-1	TRBJ2-3	-	-	CSVERLSTDTQYF	TGCAGCGTTGAGAGACTCAGCACAGATACGCAGTATTTT
TRBV28	TRBJ2-7	-	-	CASSVLGTGSYEQYF	TGTGCCAGCAGTGTTCTCGGGACTGGATCCTACGAGCAGTACTTC
TRBV29-1	TRBJ2-1	-	TRBD2	CSVLPSSGRVNEQFF	TGCAGCGTTCTCCCCTCTAGCGGGAGGGTTAATGAGCAGTTCTTC
TRBV20-1	TRBJ2-1	-	TRBD2	CSANPGTSGIYEQFF	TGCAGTGCCAACCCCGGGACTAGCGGGATCTATGAGCAGTTCTTC
TRBV20-1	TRBJ2-7	few	TRBD2	CSAMTGGQYEQYF	TGCAGTGCTATGACGGGGGGGCAGTACGAGCAGTACTTC
TRBV10-3	TRBJ2-1	-	TRBD2	CAVYSGSSYNEQFF	TGTGCCGTGTATAGCGGGAGCTCCTACAATGAGCAGTTCTTC
TRBV6-1	TRBJ2-5	-	-	CASSATIGHFQETQYF	TGTGCCAGCAGTGCAACGATAGGTCATTTCCAAGAGACCCAGTACTTC
TRBV11-2	TRBJ2-1	-	TRBD2	CASSASRESTYNEQFF	TGTGCCAGCAGCGCGTCGCGGGAGTCCACCTACAATGAGCAGTTCTTC
TRBV4-2	TRBJ2-1	many	-	CASTGPINEQFF	TGTGCCAGCACCGGACCGATCAATGAGCAGTTCTTC
TRBV9	TRBJ2-1	-	TRBD1	CASSNDRVPYNEQFF	TGTGCCAGCAGCAACGACAGGGTCCCCTACAATGAGCAGTTCTTC
TRBV4-3	TRBJ2-3	few	-	CASSQVLGADTDTQYF	TGCGCCAGCAGCCAAGTACTGGGGGCGGACACAGATACGCAGTATTTT
TRBV7-2	TRBJ1-2	few	-	CASSPGPRNYGYTF	TGTGCCAGCAGCCCCGGGCCCAGGAACTATGGCTACACCTTC
TRBV29-1	TRBJ1-5	-	-	CSVGEGSNQPQHF	TGCAGCGTTGGGGAAGGGAGCAATCAGCCCCAGCATTTT
TRBV27	TRBJ2-2	-	-	CASKRTGELFF	TGTGCCAGCAAAAGGACCGGGGAGCTGTTTTTT
TRBV5-1	TRBJ2-3	-	TRBD2	CASRMGGDTDTQYF	TGCGCCAGCCGAATGGGAGGGGACACAGATACGCAGTATTTT
TRBV7-2	TRBJ1-1	-	TRBD1	CASSPSAGQGFEAFF	TGTGCCAGCAGTCCCTCCGCGGGACAGGGATTTGAAGCTTTCTTT
TRBV5-1	TRBJ2-7	-	-	CASTHPGQDNEQYF	TGCGCCAGCACCCACCCGGGGCAGGACAATGAGCAGTACTTC